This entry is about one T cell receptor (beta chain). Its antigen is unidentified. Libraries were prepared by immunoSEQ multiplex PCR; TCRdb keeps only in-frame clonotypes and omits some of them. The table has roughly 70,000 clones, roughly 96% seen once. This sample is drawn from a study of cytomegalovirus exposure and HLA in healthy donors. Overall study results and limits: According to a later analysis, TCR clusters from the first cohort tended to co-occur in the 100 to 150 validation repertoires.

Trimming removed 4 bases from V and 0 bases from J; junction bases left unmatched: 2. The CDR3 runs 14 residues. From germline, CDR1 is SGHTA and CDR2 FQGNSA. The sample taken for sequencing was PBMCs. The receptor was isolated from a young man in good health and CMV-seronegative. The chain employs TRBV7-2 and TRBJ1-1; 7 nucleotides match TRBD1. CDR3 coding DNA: TGTGCCAGCAGCTGGGGACAGATGAACACTGAAGCTTTCTTT. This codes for CASSWGQMNTEAFF.